These 4 T cell receptor beta chains share one sample of origin, sequenced in a study of blood T cell repertoires in COVID-19. Assay used: immunoSEQ multiplex PCR; TCRdb lists only in-frame clones, some missing. Of about 77,000 clones in the sample, under 95% were seen once. The sequenced sample was peripheral blood. The receptors originated from an elderly woman with active or convalescent COVID-19.

This chain links TRBV9 with TRBJ2-1; 7 bases fit TRBD1. Looked up from germline, CDR1 is SGDLS and CDR2 is YYNGEE. The V segment lost 4 bases and the J segment 0 bases; nucleotides outside the gene matches: 7. The CDR3 loop spans 16 amino acids. The CDR3 here is CASSPRTGSSYNEQFF. The CDR3 nucleotides read TGTGCCAGCAGCCCTCGGACAGGAAGCTCCTACAATGAGCAGTTCTTC.

The count of this clone is one. The chain combines TRBV4-2 with TRBJ1-4; tentatively, D is TRBD1 (5 bases). Trimming removed 0 bases at V and 5 bases at J, with 25 bases between. The CDR3 sequence is 20 residues long. Germline loops: CDR1 LGHNA, CDR2 YNFKEQ. The CDR3 spells CASSQDLVGTGANYNEKLFF. CDR3 sequence (DNA): TGTGCCAGCAGCCAAGATCTAGTAGGGACGGGAGCTAACTACAATGAAAAACTGTTTTTT.

V and J are TRBV9 and TRBJ1-2, with 7 bases lining up with TRBD1. J was trimmed by 7 bases and V by 4 bases; bases with no gene match: 13. This CDR3 contains 15 residues. Germline V gene data show CDR1 as SGDLS and CDR2 as YYNGEE. Here the CDR3 DNA reads TGTGCCAGCAGCCCTCAACCGACAGGGCCGTTTGGCTACACCTTC. Translated: CASSPQPTGPFGYTF.

This chain links TRBV5-4 with TRBJ2-3, with 12 bases that match TRBD2. The CDR3 extends over 15 amino acids. The ends lost 2 bases at V and 8 bases at J; junction bases unmatched: 6. CDR1 and CDR2 from the germline V gene are SGHNT and YYREEE (reference sequence). The CDR3 region has the DNA TGTGCCAGCAGCTTTAGTGCTAGCGGGGGGGTTACGCAGTATTTT. Its protein is CASSFSASGGVTQYF.